These 28 T cell receptor beta chains were sequenced from one sample in a study of T cell clonotyping in hematopoietic cell transplantation. Here immunoSEQ multiplex PCR was the method, and the copy in TCRdb shows in-frame clones only, minus some. This sample has more than 40,000 clones, with roughly 96% found just once. The sequencing input was peripheral blood mononuclear cells. The source of these receptors is a man younger than 40 in good health. Some clones in this sample may be carry-over from other donors' samples.

The chain uses TRBV4-1 and TRBJ2-5; D not certain. The CDR3 runs to 16 residues. The germline V and J ends were trimmed by 3 bases and 2 bases, with 16 bases remaining between them. The germline CDR1 and CDR2 sequences are MGHRA and YSYEKL. CDR3 in DNA: TGCGCCAGCAGCCACCGCCCCCTCCGATTTCAAGAGACCCAGTACTTC. Encoded protein: CASSHRPLRFQETQYF.

The chain carries TRBV7-6 and TRBJ2-6, with a weak D call TRBD1 (6 bases). There are 15 residues in the CDR3. The germline CDR1 and CDR2 sequences are SGHVS and FNYEAQ. V was cut by 6 bases and J by 2 bases, with 11 bases left in between. CDR3 bases: TGTGCCAGCAGTGCAGGGGTTGCTGGGGCCAACGTCCTGACTTTC. This sequence encodes CASSAGVAGANVLTF.

The chain employs TRBV7-3 and TRBJ2-1; D possibly uses TRBD1 or TRBD2 (6 bases each). The ends were cut back, 2 bases at V and 3 bases at J, with 20 bases in the middle. Looked up from germline, CDR1 is SGHTA and CDR2 is FQGTGA. The CDR3 has 18 residues. CDR3 sequence reads: CASSLEWVGGTNYNEQFF. For the CDR3, the DNA is TGTGCCAGCAGCTTAGAATGGGTCGGCGGGACAAACTACAATGAGCAGTTCTTC. The full variable domain, completed using reference TRBV7-3 and TRBJ2-1, is GAGVSQTPSNKVTEKGKYVELRCDPISGHTALYWYRQSLGQGPEFLIYFQGTGAADDSGLPNDRFFAVRPEGSVSTLKIQRTERGDSAVYLCASSLEWVGGTNYNEQFFGPGTRLTVL.

The chain uses TRBV21-1 and TRBJ1-2; the D segment call TRBD1 is taken from the table without a DNA check. TRBV21-1 constitutes a pseudogene. The CDR3 loop spans 16 amino acids. CDR3 loop: CASRWDRGLANYGYTF. For the CDR3, the DNA is TGTGCCAGCCGATGGGACAGGGGCCTCGCTAACTATGGCTACACCTTC.

The gene calls are TRBV18 and TRBJ1-2; no reliable D call. Trimming cost V 1 base and J 0 bases, with 6 bases left between them. Germline V CDR1 and CDR2: KGHSH, LQKENI. The CDR3 is 14 residues long. DNA for the CDR3: TGTGCCAGCTCACCACAAACCACTAACTATGGCTACACCTTC. Its protein product is CASSPQTTNYGYTF.

The V call is TRBV27, the J call TRBJ2-7; 8 bases align to TRBD1. The CDR3 sequence is 17 residues long. CDR1 is MNHEY, CDR2 SMNVEV, per germline (reference sequence). Germline trimming cut 1 base from V and 4 bases from J; bases unmatched to any gene: 12. CDR3 in amino acids: CASSLYPQRTGRYEQYF. CDR3 nucleotide sequence: TGTGCCAGCAGTTTATACCCCCAGAGGACAGGGAGGTACGAGCAGTACTTC.

The gene calls are TRBV4-3 and TRBJ2-7, with D hard to call. Germline CDR1 LGHNA, CDR2 YSLEER. Deletions cut 0 bases from V and 6 bases from J, with 6 bases between. The CDR3 sequence is 12 residues long. Written as DNA, the CDR3 is TGCGCCAGCAGCCAAGAAAATCGCGAGCAGTACTTC. Encoded protein: CASSQENREQYF.

This chain joins TRBV4-3 and TRBJ1-1; D is uncertain. The CDR3 is made up of 13 amino acids. Germline V CDR1 and CDR2: LGHNA, YSLEER. V was trimmed by 1 base and J by 6 bases, leaving 9 bases between them. The CDR3 bases are TGCGCCAGCAGCCAAGGAGGGAGAGCTGAAGCTTTCTTT. This codes for CASSQGGRAEAFF.

The genes are TRBV6-5 and TRBJ2-3, with 8 bases lining up with TRBD2. CDR1 is MNHEY, CDR2 SVGAGI, per germline. CDR3 length: 15 residues. The junction had 9 bases not matched to a gene; V was cut back by 5 bases and J by 5 bases. The CDR3 protein is CASSTGGLGLDTQYF. The CDR3 DNA reads TGTGCCAGCAGTACCGGGGGACTAGGTCTAGATACGCAGTATTTT.

A single count supports this clone. V gene TRBV5-1 combines with J gene TRBJ1-5, with TRBD1 as a possible D gene (5 bases). CDR1 SGHRS and CDR2 YFSETQ come from the germline V gene. The germline V and J ends were trimmed by 0 bases and 5 bases, with 6 bases remaining between them. This CDR3 region has 13 residues. The CDR3, as DNA: TGCGCCAGCAGCTTGGGGGGCGATCAGCCCCAGCATTTT. Protein sequence: CASSLGGDQPQHF. Combining the CDR3 with reference TRBV5-1 and TRBJ1-5 gives the whole variable domain KAGVTQTPRYLIKTRGQQVTLSCSPISGHRSVSWYQQTPGQGLQFLFEYFSETQRNKGNFPGRFSGRQFSNSRSEMNVSTLELGDSALYLCASSLGGDQPQHFGDGTRLSIL.

This chain connects TRBV10-2 to TRBJ1-1; D is unclear. The germline CDR1 and CDR2 sequences are WSHSY and SAAADI. The CDR3 totals 11 residues. V was cut by 5 bases and J by 7 bases, with 8 bases left in between. Written as DNA, the CDR3 is TGCGCCAGCAGTAAAGATGGTGAAGCTTTCTTT. Its translation is CASSKDGEAFF.

CDR3 sequence reads: CASSFGLRETQYF. CDR3 sequence (DNA): TGTGCCAGCAGCTTCGGACTAAGGGAGACCCAGTACTTC. The chain couples TRBV7-6 to TRBJ2-5, with a weak D call TRBD2 (6 bases). Trimming removed 3 bases at V and 5 bases at J, with 10 bases between. Germline values: CDR1 SGHVS, CDR2 FNYEAQ. The CDR3 has 13 amino acids.

This clone was recorded only once. This chain links TRBV6-6 with TRBJ1-1, with unresolved D. The ends were cut back, 7 bases at V and 1 base at J, with 16 bases in the middle. CDR1 and CDR2 (germline): MNHNY, SVGAGI (reference sequence). The CDR3 consists of 15 residues. In nucleotides, the CDR3 is TGTGCCAGCAACCAACTCCAGGTTAGGAACACTGAAGCTTTCTTT. This codes for CASNQLQVRNTEAFF.

V gene TRBV4-1 combines with J gene TRBJ1-5; D gene ambiguous. Germline values: CDR1 MGHRA, CDR2 YSYEKL. This CDR3 is built from 15 residues. Trimming shortened V by 1 base and J by 0 bases, and 7 bases separated the two germline ends. The CDR3 DNA is TGCGCCAGCAGCCAAGTCGCAAGTAGCAATCAGCCCCAGCATTTT. Protein sequence: CASSQVASSNQPQHF.

The chain employs TRBV5-6 and TRBJ1-3; no clear D gene. Germline CDR1 reads SGHDT; CDR2 reads YYEEEE. The CDR3 length is 14 residues. V lost 4 bases, J lost 1 base, and 9 bases lay in between. The CDR3 coding sequence is TGTGCCAGCAGCCTACGGCCTTCTGGAAACACCATATATTTT. Translating gives CASSLRPSGNTIYF.

The V call is TRBV9, the J call TRBJ2-7, with D perhaps given as TRBD1 or TRBD2 (7 bases each). The germline V gene encodes CDR1 SGDLS and CDR2 YYNGEE. This CDR3 is built from 14 residues. Deletions cut 6 bases from V and 3 bases from J, with 16 bases between. The CDR3 here is CASTPAGQSYEQYF. As DNA, the CDR3 is TGTGCCAGCACCCCAGCGGGACAGAGCTACGAGCAGTACTTC.

The chain uses TRBV4-1 and TRBJ1-1; perhaps TRBD1 as D (5 bases). Germline CDR1 and CDR2: MGHRA and YSYEKL. The CDR3 contains 16 residues. V was cut by 0 bases and J by 0 bases, with 11 bases left in between. Written as DNA, the CDR3 is TGCGCCAGCAGCCAAGATCCGGGGGTTCTGAACACTGAAGCTTTCTTT. The encoded protein is CASSQDPGVLNTEAFF.

DNA of the CDR3: TGCGCCAGCAGTGAGAATAGGGATCAGCCCCAGCATTTT. As protein: CASSENRDQPQHF. V is TRBV10-1 and J is TRBJ1-5; D gene unclear. CDR1 and CDR2 (germline): WNHNN, SYGVQD (reference sequence). V lost 2 bases and J lost 5, with 7 bases in between. The CDR3 runs to 13 residues.

J is TRBJ2-7 and V is TRBV27; the match to TRBD1 covers 8 bases. CDR1 and CDR2 from the germline V gene are MNHEY and SMNVEV (reference sequence). V shed 3 bases, J shed 3 bases, and the junction held 7 bases outside the gene matches. CDR3 length: 15 residues. CDR3 coding DNA: TGTGCCAGCAGTTTTGGGGCCGGGACAGGCTACGAGCAGTACTTC. It specifies CASSFGAGTGYEQYF.

The chain has TRBV5-4 and TRBJ1-2; D is unresolved. In germline, CDR1 is SGHNT, CDR2 YYREEE (reference sequence). V gave up 0 bases and J gave up 6 bases, with 9 bases separating them. The CDR3 is 13 residues long. Here the CDR3 reads CASSLDGVDGYTF. CDR3 sequence (DNA): TGTGCCAGCAGCTTGGATGGGGTGGATGGCTACACCTTC.

J is TRBJ1-1 and V is TRBV7-3; no definite D call. V was clipped by 4 bases and J by 0 bases, with 6 bases between them. CDR1 and CDR2 (germline): SGHTA, FQGTGA. The CDR3 loop spans 13 amino acids. The CDR3 sequence is CASSSQLNTEAFF. CDR3 nucleotides: TGTGCCAGCAGCTCGCAATTGAACACTGAAGCTTTCTTT. Filled out from reference TRBV7-3 and TRBJ1-1, the complete variable domain reads GAGVSQTPSNKVTEKGKYVELRCDPISGHTALYWYRQSLGQGPEFLIYFQGTGAADDSGLPNDRFFAVRPEGSVSTLKIQRTERGDSAVYLCASSSQLNTEAFFGQGTRLTVV.

This chain links TRBV4-1 with TRBJ2-7, with D perhaps matching TRBD2 (6 bases). V gave up 4 bases and J gave up 6 bases, with 16 bases separating them. This CDR3 is built from 14 residues. Germline lookup yields CDR1 MGHRA and CDR2 YSYEKL. CDR3 nucleotide sequence: TGCGCCAGCAGCCCCCTTGGGGAGGTGCCCGAGCAGTACTTC. This translates into CASSPLGEVPEQYF.

The CDR3 nucleotides read TGTGCCAGCAGCGAACGGGCCCGCATCGGAAACACCATATATTTT. This codes for CASSERARIGNTIYF. V and J are TRBV6-1 and TRBJ1-3; D not certain. This CDR3 is built from 15 residues. Trimming removed 6 bases from V and 4 bases from J, with 16 bases in between. Germline values: CDR1 MNHNS, CDR2 SASEGT.

J is TRBJ1-1 and V is TRBV25-1; the match to TRBD1 covers 8 bases. V dropped 6 bases and J dropped 4; count of bases not matched to a gene: 10. This CDR3 contains 15 residues. Germline V gene data show CDR1 as MGHDK and CDR2 as SYGVNS. The CDR3 DNA follows: TGTGCCAGCAGCCGCATCGACAGGGGAACCACTGAAGCTTTCTTT. It is translated as CASSRIDRGTTEAFF.

The chain is built from TRBV27 and TRBJ1-1; D gene ambiguous. The germline CDR1 and CDR2 sequences are MNHEY and SMNVEV (reference sequence). V shed 2 bases and J shed 1 base, with 14 bases lying between them. The CDR3 sequence is 16 residues long. The CDR3 DNA reads TGTGCCAGCAGTTTAGGATATGGGTCCCGGAACACTGAAGCTTTCTTT. This sequence encodes CASSLGYGSRNTEAFF.

The chain joins TRBV12-2 to TRBJ1-2; the table names TRBD1, a call not compared with the DNA. TRBV12-2 is a documented pseudogene. This CDR3 contains 15 residues. CDR3 DNA sequence: TGTGCAAGTCGCTTAGATTCCGCAGGGTTAGATGGCTACACCTTC. Its protein product is CASRLDSAGLDGYTF.

The J gene is TRBJ1-5, the V gene TRBV5-6; D is uncertain. The length of the CDR3 is 15 residues. V dropped 0 bases and J dropped 2 bases, with 9 bases sitting between them. CDR1 is SGHDT, CDR2 YYEEEE, per germline. CDR3 residues: CASSLGAQGNQPQHF. As DNA, the CDR3 is TGTGCCAGCAGCTTGGGGGCTCAAGGCAATCAGCCCCAGCATTTT.

This chain connects TRBV5-1 to TRBJ2-3, with D tentatively TRBD2 (5 bases). Trimming shortened V by 4 bases and J by 1 base, and 13 bases separated the two germline ends. This CDR3 has 15 amino acids. Germline CDR1 is SGHRS and CDR2 is YFSETQ. The DNA for the CDR3 is TGCGCCAGCAGCCCCGGAGGAGCCGGCACAGATACGCAGTATTTT. Residues: CASSPGGAGTDTQYF.